This T cell receptor beta chain was sequenced for a study of neurological immune-mediated disorders (dated by TCRdb to between 2018 and 2021). Broadly, across the study: Using UMI-based sequencing, the study compared peripheral blood TCR-beta repertoires from patients with HTLV-I-associated myelopathy (HAM/TSP), patients with multiple sclerosis, and healthy controls. The 106 TCR-beta libraries covered PBMC samples along with longitudinal samples, technical triplicates, and paired sorted CD4+ and CD8+ T-cell subsets. The cohort comprised about 71 subjects: some 15 HAM/TSP patients, 35 or so multiple sclerosis patients and some 20 healthy controls.

Healthy controls were blood bank volunteers in Maryland, USA. Sorted-subset TCR libraries were prepared from about a million sorted CD4+ or CD8+ T cells. PBMCs were separated from peripheral blood using Ficoll-Hypaque density gradient centrifugation and then cryopreserved in liquid nitrogen. The study also sequenced paired sorted CD4+ and CD8+ subsets from healthy controls, HAM/TSP patients and MS patients. Overall results and qualifications from the work: TCR clonal expansion was highest in HAM/TSP patients and lowest in MS patients, with MS patients falling below even healthy controls. No identical CDR3 amino acid sequences were shared among expanded clones across subjects, suggesting private TCR-beta repertoires in all groups.

V loses 7 bases of germline sequence and J loses 2 bases, and the interval between the two ends is 12 bases. The germline V gene yields MDHEN for CDR1 and SYDVKM for CDR2. From its cysteine to its phenylalanine, the CDR3 spans 14 amino acids. The entry retains the CDR3 DNA only, 42 bases that are in frame from base 1. This clonotype is medium-sized (0.01 to 0.1%) in terms of sample share. Its antigen is unknown. No clone much larger than this one lies a single base away; base qualities are absent. cDNA synthesis used template-switch 5'RACE with a primer carrying a 10-nucleotide random unique molecular identifier tagging each TCR transcript. Each sequencing run produced over 190 million TCR-beta sequences covering 15-18 subjects. Total RNA was extracted with the RNeasy kit. TCR-beta VDJ regions were amplified with primers for the TCR constant region and the 5'RACE anchor, using the KAPA Real-time Library Amplification kit. A first PCR added sample indexes and Illumina adaptors, after which a second PCR increased the library yield. After Ampure bead purification, the TCR product of roughly 650 bp was size-selected on a 2% E-gel SizeSelection system. Before pooling, library quality was checked on a Bioanalyzer, concentration was measured with Qubit, and libraries were quantified with the Kapa Library Quantification kit. Libraries were sequenced paired-end 2 x 150 bp on an Illumina HiSeq 2500. To increase sequence diversity, roughly 24-32% phiX was spiked into each library pool. As for the original processing: The quality-filtered reads were processed with the UMI-based MiGEC pipeline, whose error correction step removed more than 80% of the raw TCR sequences. VDJ genes were aligned to IMGT germline references, and each clonotype was defined by a unique CDR3 amino acid sequence together with V-J genes. Clonal expansion, Shannon diversity and CDR3 relatedness (CalcPairwiseDistances, ClusterSamples) were evaluated with VDJtools, and phylogenetic trees were built with CLCbio workbench. Clones with at least 8 unique UMIs were defined as expanded, with this threshold being based on coefficient-of-variation modelling across technical triplicates. TCRdb took the public reads, trimmed them with fastp at Q25, ran MiXCR for clone calling and kept in-frame beta chains. Rows with a matching CDR3 protein are joined into one entry that keeps the most common DNA and genes. It is TCRdb's table, rather than the study itself, that gives the V and J calls and clone size. This sample gives about 17,000 distinct CDR3 sequences in total; more than 3% of them show up just once. The leading ten clones occupy around 20% of the sample.

The receptor chain draws on TRBV28 and TRBJ1-5; TRBD1 is a possible D gene, resting on 5 matching bases. The TCR originated in a woman aged 40 to 49 in good health. The material sequenced was CD8+ T cells from blood. The CDR3 amino acid sequence is: CASNRRVGNQPQHF. The sequence in DNA is TGTGCCAGCAACAGGAGGGTTGGCAATCAGCCCCAGCATTTT.